Below, 2 T cell receptor beta chains from the same sample are listed, as sequenced in a study of neurological immune-mediated disorders. TCRdb itself ran the 5' RACE reads through MiXCR, one entry per CDR3 protein. The profile covers around 64,000 distinct CDR3 sequences, with approximately 3.3% appearing a single time and less than 5.5% taken by the ten largest. The sequencing input was PBMCs. Source of these receptors: a woman aged 50 to 60 with multiple sclerosis.

This clonotype was recorded at least ten times. The chain joins TRBV5-1 to TRBJ1-4; D is unclear. The CDR3 length is 15 residues. Germline-derived CDR1 and CDR2 are SGHRS and YFSETQ. V was trimmed by 4 bases and J by 7 bases, leaving 17 bases between them. CDR3 coding DNA: TGCGCCAGCAGCAAAACACCCGCGAGAGGTGAAAAACTGTTTTTT. It yields the protein CASSKTPARGEKLFF. Full variable domain (missing parts from reference TRBV5-1 and TRBJ1-4): KAGVTQTPRYLIKTRGQQVTLSCSPISGHRSVSWYQQTPGQGLQFLFEYFSETQRNKGNFPGRFSGRQFSNSRSEMNVSTLELGDSALYLCASSKTPARGEKLFFGSGTQLSVL.

On this clonotype itself: This may be a read error: a much more frequent sequence differs by one nucleotide. The J gene is TRBJ1-6, the V gene TRBV12-3 or TRBV12-4, with D possibly TRBD1 on 5 matching bases. This CDR3 has 12 residues. CDR3 region: CASSEGPSPLNF. CDR3 nucleotides: TGTGCCAGCAGTGAGGGGCCTTCACCCCTCAACTTT.